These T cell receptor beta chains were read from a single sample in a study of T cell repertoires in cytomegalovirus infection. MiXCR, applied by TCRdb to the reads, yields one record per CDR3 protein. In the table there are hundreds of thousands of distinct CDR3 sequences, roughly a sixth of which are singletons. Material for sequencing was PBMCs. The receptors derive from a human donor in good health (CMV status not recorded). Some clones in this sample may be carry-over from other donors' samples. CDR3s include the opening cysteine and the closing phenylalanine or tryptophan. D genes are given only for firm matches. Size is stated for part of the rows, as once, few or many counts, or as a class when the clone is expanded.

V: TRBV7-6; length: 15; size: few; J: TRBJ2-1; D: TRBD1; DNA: TGTGCCAGCAGCTTAGCAGATCGGGACAGGGATGAGCAGTTCTTC; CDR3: CASSLADRDRDEQFF
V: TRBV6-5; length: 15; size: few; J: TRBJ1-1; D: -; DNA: TGTGCCAGCAGTTCCCCCGGCCCCGGGAACACTGAAGCTTTCTTT; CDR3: CASSSPGPGNTEAFF
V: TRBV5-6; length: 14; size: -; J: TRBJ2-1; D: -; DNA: TGTGCCAGCAGCAACGAAACCCTAAGGGATGAGCAGTTCTTC; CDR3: CASSNETLRDEQFF
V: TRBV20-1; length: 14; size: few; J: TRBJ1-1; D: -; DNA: TGCAGTGCAGCCGGGCCCCTGAGAAACACTGAAGCTTTCTTT; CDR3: CSAAGPLRNTEAFF
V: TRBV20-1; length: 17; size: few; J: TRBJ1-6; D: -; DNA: TGCAGTGCTAGAGACCCCAAGACAGGCTCATATAATTCACCCCTCCACTTT; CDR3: CSARDPKTGSYNSPLHF
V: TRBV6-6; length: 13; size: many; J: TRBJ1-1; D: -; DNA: TGTGCCAGCAGTTTTCAAGCTAACACTGAAGCTTTCTTT; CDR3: CASSFQANTEAFF
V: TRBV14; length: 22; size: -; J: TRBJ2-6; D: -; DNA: TGTGCCAGCAGCCAAGCCCACTCACCCTTCACAGTGCCCGGCTCTGGGGCCAACGTCCTGACTTTC; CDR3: CASSQAHSPFTVPGSGANVLTF
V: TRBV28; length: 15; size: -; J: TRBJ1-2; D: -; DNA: TGTGCCAGCAGTTTCGTGGAGACAACTATGTATGGCTACACCTTC; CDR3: CASSFVETTMYGYTF
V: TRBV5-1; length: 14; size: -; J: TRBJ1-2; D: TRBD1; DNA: TGCGCCAGCAGCACAGGGGAGTTGGGCTATGGCTACACCTTC; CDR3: CASSTGELGYGYTF
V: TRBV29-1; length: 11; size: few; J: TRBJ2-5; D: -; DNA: TGCAGCGTTGGTGGACGAGAGACCCAGTACTTC; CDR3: CSVGGRETQYF
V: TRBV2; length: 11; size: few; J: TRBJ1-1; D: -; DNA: TGTCACACCCTTGGGAACACTGAAGCTTTCTTT; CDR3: CHTLGNTEAFF
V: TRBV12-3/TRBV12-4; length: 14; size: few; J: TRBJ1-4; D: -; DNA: TGTGCCAGCACCCTGTTGGCTGCCAATGAAAAACTGTTTTTT; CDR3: CASTLLAANEKLFF
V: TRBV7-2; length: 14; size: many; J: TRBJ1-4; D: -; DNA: TGTGCCAGCAGCTTAGGGGGCAGGGGTGAAAAACTGTTTTTT; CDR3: CASSLGGRGEKLFF
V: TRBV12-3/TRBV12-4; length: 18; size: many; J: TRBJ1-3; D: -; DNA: TGTGCCAGCAGTTTAGCTTCTGGCGGGGGTGGAACTGGAAACACCATATATTTT; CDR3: CASSLASGGGGTGNTIYF
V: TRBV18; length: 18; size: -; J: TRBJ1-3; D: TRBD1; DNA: TGTGCCAGCTCACCAGGCCCGCTACAGGGGGCAAGTGGAAACACCATATATTTT; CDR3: CASSPGPLQGASGNTIYF
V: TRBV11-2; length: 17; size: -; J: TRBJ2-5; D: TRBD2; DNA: TGTGCCAGCAGCCCTAGTGCCCATAGCGGGGGGGCGGAGACCCAGTACTTC; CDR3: CASSPSAHSGGAETQYF
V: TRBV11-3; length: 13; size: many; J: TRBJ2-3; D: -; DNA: TGTGCCAGCAGCTTAAATGAAAAAGCTACGCAGTATTTT; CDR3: CASSLNEKATQYF
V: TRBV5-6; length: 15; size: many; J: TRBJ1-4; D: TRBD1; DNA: TGTGCCAGCAGCTTGTATGGACAGGCTAATGAAAAACTGTTTTTT; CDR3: CASSLYGQANEKLFF
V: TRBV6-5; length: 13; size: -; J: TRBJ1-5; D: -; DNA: TGTGCCAGCAGTTACGGGGCGGATCAGCCCCAGCATTTT; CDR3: CASSYGADQPQHF
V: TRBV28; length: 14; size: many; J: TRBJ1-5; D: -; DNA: TGTGCCGTCAAGAGGGGGGGCTGGGGTCAGCCCCAGCATTTT; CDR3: CAVKRGGWGQPQHF
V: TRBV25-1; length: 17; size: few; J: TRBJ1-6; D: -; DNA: TGTGCCAGCAGTGACCGTTTCTACGCCGGGGGACATTCACCCCTCCACTTT; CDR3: CASSDRFYAGGHSPLHF
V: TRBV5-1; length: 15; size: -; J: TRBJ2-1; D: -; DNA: TGCGCCAGCAGCTTGAAGGCGGGTTCCTACAATGAGCAGTTCTTC; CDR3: CASSLKAGSYNEQFF
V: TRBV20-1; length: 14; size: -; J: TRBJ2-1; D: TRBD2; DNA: TGCAGTGCAGCGGGAGAGTTACAATTAGGCGCGCAGTTCTTC; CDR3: CSAAGELQLGAQFF
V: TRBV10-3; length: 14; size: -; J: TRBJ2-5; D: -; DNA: TGTGCCATCAGTGAGATCGGCGGCCAAGAGACCCAGTACTTC; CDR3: CAISEIGGQETQYF
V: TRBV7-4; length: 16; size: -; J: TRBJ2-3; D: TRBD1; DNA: TGTGCCAGCAGCTACCAGGACAGGAGAAGCACAGATACGCAGTATTTT; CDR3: CASSYQDRRSTDTQYF
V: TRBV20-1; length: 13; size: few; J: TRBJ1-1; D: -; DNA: TGCAGTGCTTACAGTCCATCTAACACTGAAGCTTTCTTT; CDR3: CSAYSPSNTEAFF
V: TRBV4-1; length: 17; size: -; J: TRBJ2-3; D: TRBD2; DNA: TGCGCCAGCAGCCAAGCGGAGCGGGGGGCCCATACAGATACGCAGTATTTT; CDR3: CASSQAERGAHTDTQYF
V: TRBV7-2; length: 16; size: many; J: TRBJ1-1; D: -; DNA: TGTGCCAGCAGCCCATGGGGGGTCCAAGTGAACACTGAAGCTTTCTTT; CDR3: CASSPWGVQVNTEAFF
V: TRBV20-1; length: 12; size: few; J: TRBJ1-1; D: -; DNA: TGCAGTGCTCCACCAACAGGGTTCGAAGCTTTCTTT; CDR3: CSAPPTGFEAFF
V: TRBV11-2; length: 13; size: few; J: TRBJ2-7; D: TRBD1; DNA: TGTGCCAGCAGCTCCGGACAGGCTGAAGAGCAGTACTTC; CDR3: CASSSGQAEEQYF
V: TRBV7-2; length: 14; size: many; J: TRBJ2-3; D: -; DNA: TGTGCCAGCAGCTTAGTTGCCAATACAGATACGCAGTATTTT; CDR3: CASSLVANTDTQYF
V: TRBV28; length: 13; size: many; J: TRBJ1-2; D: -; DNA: TGTGCCAGCGGCCCTTCTGGTCCCTATGGCTACACCTTC; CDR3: CASGPSGPYGYTF
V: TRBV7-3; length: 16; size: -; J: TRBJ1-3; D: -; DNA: TGTGCCAGCAGCCCCCTGGGATTTAGCTCTGGAAACACCATATATTTT; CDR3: CASSPLGFSSGNTIYF
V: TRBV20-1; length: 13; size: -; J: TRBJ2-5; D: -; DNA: TGCAGTGCTAGAGAAATAATCCAAGAGACCCAGTACTTC; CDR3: CSAREIIQETQYF
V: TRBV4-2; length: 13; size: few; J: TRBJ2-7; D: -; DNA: TGTGCCAGCAGCCAAGATCTCTCCTACGAGCAGTACTTC; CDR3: CASSQDLSYEQYF
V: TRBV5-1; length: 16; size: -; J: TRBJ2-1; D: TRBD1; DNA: TGCGCCAGCAGCTTGGAGGGAGGGACAGGGGTAAATGAGCAGTTCTTC; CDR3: CASSLEGGTGVNEQFF
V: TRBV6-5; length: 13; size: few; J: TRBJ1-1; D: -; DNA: TGTGCCAGCGAGAAAGGTCGGGGGACTGAAGCTTTCTTT; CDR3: CASEKGRGTEAFF
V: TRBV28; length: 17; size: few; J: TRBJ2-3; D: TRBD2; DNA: TGTGCCAGCAGTTTAGAACCCGGAGCGGGAGCCACAGATACGCAGTATTTT; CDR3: CASSLEPGAGATDTQYF
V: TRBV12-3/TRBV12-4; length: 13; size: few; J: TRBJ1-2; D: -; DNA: TGTGCCAGCAGTTACGACGGTTATTCGCGCTACACCTTC; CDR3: CASSYDGYSRYTF
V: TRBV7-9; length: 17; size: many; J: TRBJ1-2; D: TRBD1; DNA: TGTGCCAGCAGCTTAGACGGCCAGGGGGGCGCTAACTATGGCTACACCTTC; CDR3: CASSLDGQGGANYGYTF
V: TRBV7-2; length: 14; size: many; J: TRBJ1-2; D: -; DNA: TGTGCCAGCAGCCCTACGACAGTAAACTATGGCTACACCTTC; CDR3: CASSPTTVNYGYTF
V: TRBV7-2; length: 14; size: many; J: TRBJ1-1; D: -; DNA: TGTGCCAGCAGCTCCCTTCCTAACATAGGTGAAGCTTTCTTT; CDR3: CASSSLPNIGEAFF
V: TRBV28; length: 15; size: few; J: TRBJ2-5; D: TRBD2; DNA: TGTGCCGCAGGCGGGGGGGATTCAGTCCAAGAGACCCAGTACTTC; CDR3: CAAGGGDSVQETQYF
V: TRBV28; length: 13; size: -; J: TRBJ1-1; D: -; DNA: TGTGCCAGCAGTTTCATTCGGAACACTGAAGCTTTCTTT; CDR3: CASSFIRNTEAFF
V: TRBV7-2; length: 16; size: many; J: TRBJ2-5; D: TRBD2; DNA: TGTGCCAGCAGCTTAACGATAGCGGGGGTTCGAGAGACCCAGTACTTC; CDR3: CASSLTIAGVRETQYF
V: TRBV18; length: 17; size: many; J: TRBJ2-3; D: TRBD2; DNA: TGTGCCAGCTCACCCTCGGGGCTAGCGGGGGACACAGATACGCAGTATTTT; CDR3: CASSPSGLAGDTDTQYF
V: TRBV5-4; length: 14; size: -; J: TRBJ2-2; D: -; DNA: TGTGCCAGCACCCAGGGGGGGCCAGGCGGGGAGCTGTTTTTT; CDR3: CASTQGGPGGELFF
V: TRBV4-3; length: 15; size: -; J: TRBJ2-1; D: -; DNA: TGCGCCAGCAGCCCGCAGGGGGGCGCGTCGGGCGAGCAGTTCTTC; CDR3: CASSPQGGASGEQFF
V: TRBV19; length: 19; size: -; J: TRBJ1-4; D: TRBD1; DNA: TGTGCCAGTAGTCGGGACAGGGGTAGTGAAGGGGGCCGGGATGAAAAACTGTTTTTT; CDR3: CASSRDRGSEGGRDEKLFF
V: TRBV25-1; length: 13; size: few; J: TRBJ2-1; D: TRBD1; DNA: TGTGCCAGCAGTGGACAGGGGCGCAATGAGCAGTTCTTC; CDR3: CASSGQGRNEQFF